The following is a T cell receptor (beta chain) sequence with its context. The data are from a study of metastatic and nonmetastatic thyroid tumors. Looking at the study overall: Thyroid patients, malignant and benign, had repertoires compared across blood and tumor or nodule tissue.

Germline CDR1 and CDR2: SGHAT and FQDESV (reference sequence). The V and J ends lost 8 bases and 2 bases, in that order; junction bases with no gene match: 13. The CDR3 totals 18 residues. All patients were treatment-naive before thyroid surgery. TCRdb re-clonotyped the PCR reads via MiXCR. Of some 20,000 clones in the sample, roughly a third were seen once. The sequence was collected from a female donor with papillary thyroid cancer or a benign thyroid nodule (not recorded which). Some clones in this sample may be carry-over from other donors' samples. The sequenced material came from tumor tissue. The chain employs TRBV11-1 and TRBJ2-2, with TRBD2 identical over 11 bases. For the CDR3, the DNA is TGTGCCAGCTGGGCTCCTAGCGGGAGGCTACCCAACACCGGGGAGCTGTTTTTT. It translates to CASWAPSGRLPNTGELFF. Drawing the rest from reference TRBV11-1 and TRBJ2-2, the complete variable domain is EAEVAQSPRYKITEKSQAVAFWCDPISGHATLYWYRQILGQGPELLVQFQDESVVDDSQLPKDRFSAERLKGVDSTLKIQPAELGDSAMYLCASWAPSGRLPNTGELFFGEGSRLTVL.